This TCR beta chain was retrieved from a study of blood T cell repertoires in COVID-19. Study overall: T cells, B-cell-depleted T cells, or PBMCs supplied cDNA or gDNA.

Sequencing was performed with immunoSEQ multiplex PCR; in TCRdb, only in-frame clones are kept and a portion is missing. The repertoire holds under 150,000 clones, with over 75% as singletons. The CDR3 length is 13 residues. Germline V CDR1 and CDR2: GTSNPN, SVGIG (reference sequence). Trimming pared 2 bases from V and 0 bases from J, leaving 5 bases between. This sequence joins TRBV30 and TRBJ1-5; D ambiguous. Sequenced input: peripheral blood. This TCR was sampled from an elderly man with acute or convalescent COVID-19. CDR3 nucleotides: TGTGCCTGGAGTTCGTTTAGCAATCAGCCCCAGCATTTT. Protein: CAWSSFSNQPQHF.